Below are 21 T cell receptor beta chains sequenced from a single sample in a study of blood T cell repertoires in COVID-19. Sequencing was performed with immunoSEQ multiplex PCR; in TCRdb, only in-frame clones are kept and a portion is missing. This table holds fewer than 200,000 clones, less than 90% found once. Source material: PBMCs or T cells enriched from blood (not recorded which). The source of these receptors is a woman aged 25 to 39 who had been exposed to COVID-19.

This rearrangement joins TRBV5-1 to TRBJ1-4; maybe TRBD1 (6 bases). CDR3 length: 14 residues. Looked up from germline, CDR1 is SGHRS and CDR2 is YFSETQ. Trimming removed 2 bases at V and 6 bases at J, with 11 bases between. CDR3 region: CASSLTGGDEKLFF. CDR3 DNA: TGCGCCAGCAGCTTAACTGGGGGCGATGAAAAACTGTTTTTT.

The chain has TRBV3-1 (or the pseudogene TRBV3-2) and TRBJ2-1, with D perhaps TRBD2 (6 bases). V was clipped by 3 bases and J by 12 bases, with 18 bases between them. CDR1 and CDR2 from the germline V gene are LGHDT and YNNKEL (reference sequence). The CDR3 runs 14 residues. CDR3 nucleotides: TGTGCCAGCAGCCACACCGGGGACGGGGGTGGGCAGTTCTTC. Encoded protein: CASSHTGDGGGQFF.

The CDR3 here is CASSAASGSGEAFF. In nucleotides, the CDR3 is TGTGCCAGCAGCGCCGCGAGTGGGTCAGGTGAAGCTTTCTTT. The V and J genes are TRBV9 and TRBJ1-1; D remains ambiguous. The germline gives CDR1 SGDLS, CDR2 YYNGEE. V was pared by 3 bases and J by 7 bases, with 16 bases between. CDR3 length: 14 residues.

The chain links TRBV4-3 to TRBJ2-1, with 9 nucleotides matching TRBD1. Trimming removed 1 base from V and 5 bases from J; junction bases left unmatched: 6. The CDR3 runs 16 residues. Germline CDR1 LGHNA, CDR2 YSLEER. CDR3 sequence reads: CASSQGKGQGNNEQFF. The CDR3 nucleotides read TGCGCCAGCAGCCAAGGAAAGGGACAGGGCAACAATGAGCAGTTCTTC.

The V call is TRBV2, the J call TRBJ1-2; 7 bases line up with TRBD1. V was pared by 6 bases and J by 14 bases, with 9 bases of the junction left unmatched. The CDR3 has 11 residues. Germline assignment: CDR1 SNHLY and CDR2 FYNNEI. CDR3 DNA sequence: TGTGCCAGCAGCGACTCCCCGACAGGGACCTTC. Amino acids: CASSDSPTGTF.

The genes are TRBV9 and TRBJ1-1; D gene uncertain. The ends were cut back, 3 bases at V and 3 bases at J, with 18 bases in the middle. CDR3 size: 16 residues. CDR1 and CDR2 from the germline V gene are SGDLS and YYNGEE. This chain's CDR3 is CASSATFGGSDTEAFF. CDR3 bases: TGTGCCAGCAGCGCCACCTTCGGAGGATCGGACACTGAAGCTTTCTTT. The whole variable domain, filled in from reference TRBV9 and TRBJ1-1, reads DSGVTQTPKHLITATGQRVTLRCSPRSGDLSVYWYQQSLDQGLQFLIQYYNGEERAKGNILERFSAQQFPDLHSELNLSSLELGDSALYFCASSATFGGSDTEAFFGQGTRLTVV.

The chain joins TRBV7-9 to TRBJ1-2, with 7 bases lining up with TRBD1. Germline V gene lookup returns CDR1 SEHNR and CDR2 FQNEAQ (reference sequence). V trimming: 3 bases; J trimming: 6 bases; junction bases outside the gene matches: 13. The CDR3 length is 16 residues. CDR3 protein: CASSFDFGQGGDGYTF. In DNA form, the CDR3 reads TGTGCCAGCAGCTTTGATTTCGGGCAGGGGGGAGATGGCTACACCTTC. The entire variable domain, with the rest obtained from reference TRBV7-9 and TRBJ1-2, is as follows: DTGVSQNPRHKITKRGQNVTFRCDPISEHNRLYWYRQTLGQGPEFLTYFQNEAQLEKSRLLSDRFSAERPKGSFSTLEIQRTEQGDSAMYLCASSFDFGQGGDGYTFGSGTRLTVV.

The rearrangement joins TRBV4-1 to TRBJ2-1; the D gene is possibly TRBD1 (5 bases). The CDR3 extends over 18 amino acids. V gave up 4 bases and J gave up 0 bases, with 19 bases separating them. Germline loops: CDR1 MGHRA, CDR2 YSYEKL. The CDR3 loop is CASSLRVGAGSSYNEQFF. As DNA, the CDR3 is TGCGCCAGCAGCCTCCGTGTTGGGGCCGGCAGCTCCTACAATGAGCAGTTCTTC.

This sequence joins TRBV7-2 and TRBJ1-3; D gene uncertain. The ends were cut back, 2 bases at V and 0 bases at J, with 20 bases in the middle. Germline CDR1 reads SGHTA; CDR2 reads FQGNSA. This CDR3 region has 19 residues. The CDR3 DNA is TGTGCCAGCAGCTTAAACGGAGTTTTTACGGGGAGCTCTGGAAACACCATATATTTT. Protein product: CASSLNGVFTGSSGNTIYF.

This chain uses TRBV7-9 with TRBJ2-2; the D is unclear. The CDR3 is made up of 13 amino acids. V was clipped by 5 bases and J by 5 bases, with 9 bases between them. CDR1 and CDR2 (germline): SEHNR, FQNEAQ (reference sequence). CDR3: CASSLHGTGELFF. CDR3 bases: TGTGCCAGCAGCCTCCACGGGACCGGGGAGCTGTTTTTT.

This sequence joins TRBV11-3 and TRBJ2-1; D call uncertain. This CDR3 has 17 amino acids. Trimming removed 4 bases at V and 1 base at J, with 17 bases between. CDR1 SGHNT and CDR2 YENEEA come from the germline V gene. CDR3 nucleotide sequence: TGTGCCAGCAGCTCCACCTCCGGCGGTATGTCCTACAATGAGCAGTTCTTC. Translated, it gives CASSSTSGGMSYNEQFF.

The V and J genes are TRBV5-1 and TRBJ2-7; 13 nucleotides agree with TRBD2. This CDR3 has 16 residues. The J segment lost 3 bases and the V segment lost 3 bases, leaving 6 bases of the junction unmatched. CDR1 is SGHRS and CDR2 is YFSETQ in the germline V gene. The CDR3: CASSSGLAGINYEQYF. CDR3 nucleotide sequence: TGCGCCAGCAGCTCGGGACTAGCGGGGATAAACTACGAGCAGTACTTC.

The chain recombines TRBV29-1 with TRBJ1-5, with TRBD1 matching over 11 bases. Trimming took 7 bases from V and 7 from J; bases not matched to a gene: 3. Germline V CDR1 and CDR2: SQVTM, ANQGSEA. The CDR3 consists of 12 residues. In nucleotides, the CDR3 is TGCAGCGCCGGGACAGGGGGACAGCCCCAGCATTTT. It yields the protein CSAGTGGQPQHF.

Here the CDR3 DNA reads TGTGCCAGCAGTTTTGGGGGCGACGAGCAGTACTTC. Amino acids: CASSFGGDEQYF. The gene calls are TRBV12-3 or TRBV12-4 and TRBJ2-7; D is possibly TRBD1 (6 bases). V lost 3 bases and J 5 bases, leaving 8 bases between the germline ends. The CDR3 is 12 amino acids.

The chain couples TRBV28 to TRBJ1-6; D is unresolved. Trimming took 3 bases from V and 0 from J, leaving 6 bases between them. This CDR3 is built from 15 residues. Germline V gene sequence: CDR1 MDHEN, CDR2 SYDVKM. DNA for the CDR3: TGTGCCAGCAGTTTTCGTAGCTCCTATAATTCACCCCTCCACTTT. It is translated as CASSFRSSYNSPLHF.

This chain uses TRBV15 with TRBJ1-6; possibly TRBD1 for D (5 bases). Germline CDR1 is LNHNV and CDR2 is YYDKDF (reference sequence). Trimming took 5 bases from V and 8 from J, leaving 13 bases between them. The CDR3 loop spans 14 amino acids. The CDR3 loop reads CATSETPRDSPLHF. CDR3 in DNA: TGTGCCACCAGCGAGACCCCCAGGGATTCACCCCTCCACTTT.

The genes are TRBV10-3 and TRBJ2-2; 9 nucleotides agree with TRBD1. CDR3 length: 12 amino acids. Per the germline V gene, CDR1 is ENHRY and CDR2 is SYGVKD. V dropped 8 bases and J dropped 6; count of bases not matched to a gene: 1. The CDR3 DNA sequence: TGTGCCATCGACAGGGGGGCCGGGGAGCTGTTTTTT. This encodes CAIDRGAGELFF.

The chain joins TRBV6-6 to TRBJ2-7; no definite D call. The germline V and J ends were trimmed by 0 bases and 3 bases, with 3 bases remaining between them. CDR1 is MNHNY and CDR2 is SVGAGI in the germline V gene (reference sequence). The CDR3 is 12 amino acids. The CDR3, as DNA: TGTGCCAGCAGTTACTCTCTCTACGAGCAGTACTTC. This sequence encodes CASSYSLYEQYF.

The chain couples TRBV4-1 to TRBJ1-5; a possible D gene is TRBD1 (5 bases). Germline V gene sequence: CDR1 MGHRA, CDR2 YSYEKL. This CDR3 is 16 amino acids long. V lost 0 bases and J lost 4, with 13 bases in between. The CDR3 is CASSQDGQGPNQPQHF. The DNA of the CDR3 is TGCGCCAGCAGCCAAGATGGGCAGGGTCCGAATCAGCCCCAGCATTTT.

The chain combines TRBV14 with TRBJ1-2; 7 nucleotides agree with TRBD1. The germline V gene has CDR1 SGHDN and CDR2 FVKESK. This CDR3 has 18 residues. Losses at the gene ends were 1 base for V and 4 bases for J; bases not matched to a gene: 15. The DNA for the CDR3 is TGTGCCAGCAGCCAAGGAATCGGATCAGGGGGTCCCCCCTATGGCTACACCTTC. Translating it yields CASSQGIGSGGPPYGYTF. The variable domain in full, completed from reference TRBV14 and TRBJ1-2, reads EAGVTQFPSHSVIEKGQTVTLRCDPISGHDNLYWYRRVMGKEIKFLLHFVKESKQDESGMPNNRFLAERTGGTYSTLKVQPAELEDSGVYFCASSQGIGSGGPPYGYTFGSGTRLTVV.

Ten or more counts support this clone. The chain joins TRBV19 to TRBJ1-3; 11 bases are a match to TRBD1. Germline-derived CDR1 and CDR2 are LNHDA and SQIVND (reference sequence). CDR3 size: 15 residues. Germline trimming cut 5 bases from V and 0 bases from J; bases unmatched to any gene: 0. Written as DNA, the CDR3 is TGTGCCAGTAGTGGACAGGGGGCCTCTGGAAACACCATATATTTT. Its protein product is CASSGQGASGNTIYF. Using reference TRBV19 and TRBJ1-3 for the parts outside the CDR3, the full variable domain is DGGITQSPKYLFRKEGQNVTLSCEQNLNHDAMYWYRQDPGQGLRLIYYSQIVNDFQKGDIAEGYSVSREKKESFPLTVTSAQKNPTAFYLCASSGQGASGNTIYFGEGSWLTVV.